This T cell receptor beta chain was sequenced during a study of blood T cell repertoires in COVID-19. Overall study: PBMCs, B-cell-depleted T cells, or T cells provided the cDNA or gDNA that made up the material.

In the authors' workflow: Reference gene primer amplification yielded estimated nucleated cell counts. Libraries were prepared by immunoSEQ multiplex PCR; TCRdb keeps only in-frame clonotypes and omits some of them. That table supplies the V and J calls and clone size; D and trimming were determined from the DNA. The data contain under 450,000 clones, less than 90% of them seen just once; the ten biggest clones take up approximately 4.7%. V was pared by 9 bases and J by 10 bases, with 18 bases of the junction left unmatched. This CDR3 comprises 16 residues. Per germline, CDR1 MNHEY and CDR2 SMNVEV (reference sequence).

This chain links TRBV27 with TRBJ1-4; 9 bases are shared with TRBD1. The sequenced sample was PBMCs or T cells enriched from blood (not recorded which). This receptor was obtained from a woman in her forties or fifties who had recovered from COVID-19. The CDR3 loop is CASRTGTGMATGKLFF. DNA for the CDR3: TGTGCCAGTCGAACCGGGACAGGGATGGCGACGGGAAAACTGTTTTTT.